The 2 T cell receptor beta chains below all came from one sample that was sequenced in a study of CD8 T cells in Susac syndrome. An input of roughly 0.5 to 1 ug of RNA was subjected to reverse transcription using random hexamers. TCRdb analysed the immunoSEQ multiplex PCR reads with MiXCR anew, one entry per CDR3 protein. The sample lists about 130,000 distinct CDR3 sequences, around 94% occurring once. The sequencing sample was made of CD4+ T cells from PBMCs. The receptors come from a human donor with multiple sclerosis.

The genes are TRBV19 and TRBJ2-2; D may be TRBD1 or TRBD2 (6 bases each). Germline assignment: CDR1 LNHDA and CDR2 SQIVND (reference sequence). The V end lost 6 bases, the J end lost 4 bases, and 15 bases lay between the germline ends. CDR3 size: 15 residues. The CDR3 region is CASRRGARGTGELFF. The CDR3 nucleotides read TGTGCCAGTAGAAGGGGGGCGCGGGGCACCGGGGAGCTGTTTTTT.

The gene calls are TRBV29-1 and TRBJ1-1; 11 nucleotides line up with TRBD1. The V and J ends lost 6 bases and 8 bases, in that order; junction bases with no gene match: 2. Looked up from germline, CDR1 is SQVTM and CDR2 is ANQGSEA. CDR3 length: 11 residues. CDR3 protein: CSVGDRGEAFF. The CDR3 bases are TGCAGCGTAGGGGACAGGGGGGAAGCTTTCTTT.